This TCR beta chain was sequenced in a study of hypomethylating agent response in myelodysplastic syndrome. Germline V gene data show CDR1 as LGHNA and CDR2 as YNFKEQ. The V end was cut by 1 base, the J end by 4 bases, with 5 bases between. The CDR3 is made up of 13 amino acids. Profiling relied on immunoSEQ multiplex PCR, and the TCRdb table lists in-frame clones only, not all of them. Of 10,000 to 11,000 clones listed, 83% are singletons. The sample here was bone marrow, taken before or after starting hypomethylating agent treatment for myelodysplastic syndrome (not recorded which). The TCR originated in a human donor with myelodysplastic syndrome. The chain employs TRBV4-2 and TRBJ1-5, with D uncertain. The chain's CDR3 is CASSQGINQPQHF. CDR3 DNA: TGTGCCAGCAGCCAAGGGATAAATCAGCCCCAGCATTTT.